This T cell receptor beta chain was documented in a study of blood T cell repertoires in COVID-19. This CDR3 spans 15 amino acids. CDR1 is KGHSH, CDR2 LQKENI, per germline. Between the trimmed V and J ends, which lost 3 bases and 6 bases, there was a span of 17 bases. Profiled with immunoSEQ multiplex PCR; TCRdb holds only in-frame clones, not every one. The top ten clones hold 9.5% to 15% of a sample with fewer than 150,000 clones, 84% of them seen once. The sample comprised peripheral blood. This chain connects TRBV18 to TRBJ1-1; D may be TRBD1 (5 bases). This receptor was taken from a human donor in a cohort sampled during active COVID-19. DNA for the CDR3: TGTGCCAGCTCACCGGTCCAGGGTCCTGGGCCTGAAGCTTTCTTT. It translates to CASSPVQGPGPEAFF.